This T cell receptor (beta chain) was recovered during a study of radiotherapy plus CTLA-4 blockade in lung cancer. Study as a whole: 15% to 20% of enrolled patients responded objectively, and about 30% had disease control.

TCRdb keeps only in-frame clones here, not all; method: immunoSEQ multiplex PCR. The table lists around 56,000 clones, more than 60% of them singletons. The CDR3 contains 16 residues. The germline V and J ends were trimmed by 5 bases and 0 bases, with 15 bases remaining between them. Per germline, CDR1 SGHTA and CDR2 FQGNSA. Concerning this clone: Its cognate antigen is unknown.

General observations from the study: Clones of tumor-derived TCRs expanded in blood after radiotherapy plus ipilimumab.

The rearrangement links TRBV7-2 to TRBJ2-3; D is perhaps TRBD2 (6 bases). This specimen consisted of peripheral blood, obtained from a patient treated with radiotherapy plus ipilimumab. The clonotype comes from a human donor with non-small cell lung cancer who had a complete response to radiotherapy plus ipilimumab. The CDR3 region is CASSLRGGSSTDTQYF. The CDR3 DNA sequence: TGTGCCAGCAGCCTCCGTGGGGGGAGCAGCACAGATACGCAGTATTTT. The complete variable domain, with remaining parts taken from reference TRBV7-2 and TRBJ2-3, reads GAGVSQSPSNKVTEKGKDVELRCDPISGHTALYWYRQSLGQGLEFLIYFQGNSAPDKSGLPSDRFSAERTGGSVSTLTIQRTQQEDSAVYLCASSLRGGSSTDTQYFGPGTRLTVL.